These T cell receptor beta chains were read from a single sample in a study of cytotoxic CD8 clonotypes in ibrutinib-treated CLL. Sequenced by immunoSEQ multiplex PCR; TCRdb stores in-frame clones only, minus some. The data show fewer than 25,000 clones, approximately 81% seen once. Sequenced here: PBMCs, sampled before ibrutinib treatment. All receptors come from a human donor with chronic lymphocytic leukemia. Both conserved end residues are part of each CDR3. A D gene is named only where the DNA matches it firmly. Not all rows give a size; the values are once, few, many and, for expanded clones, a class.

-,TRBJ1-3,-,TRBV28,CASSLGMRGNTIYF,TGTGCCAGCAGTTTGGGAATGCGGGGAAACACCATATATTTT
-,TRBJ1-1,-,TRBV5-1,CASSLEQFMNTEAFF,TGCGCCAGCAGCTTGGAACAGTTTATGAACACTGAAGCTTTCTTT
-,TRBJ1-5,few,TRBV6-5,CASSSPSQPQHF,TGTGCCAGCAGTTCCCCGAGTCAGCCCCAGCATTTT
-,TRBJ1-5,-,TRBV27,CASSLFPGDQPQHF,TGTGCCAGCAGTTTATTTCCAGGGGATCAGCCCCAGCATTTT
-,TRBJ2-7,once,TRBV18,CASSPRGGSYEQYF,TGTGCCAGCTCACCACGTGGGGGGAGCTACGAGCAGTACTTC
-,TRBJ2-1,-,TRBV7-8,CASSLGGWHEQFF,TGTGCCAGCAGCTTAGGAGGGTGGCATGAGCAGTTCTTC
TRBD1,TRBJ2-2,few,TRBV5-1,CASSATGGIGELFF,TGCGCCAGCAGCGCGACAGGGGGGATCGGGGAGCTGTTTTTT
TRBD2,TRBJ2-1,once,TRBV12-5,CASGLQRLAGGPSSYNEQFF,TGTGCTAGTGGTTTACAAAGACTAGCGGGGGGCCCCAGCTCCTACAATGAGCAGTTCTTC
-,TRBJ2-6,-,TRBV23-1,CASSHESSGANVLTF,TGCGCCAGCAGTCACGAAAGCTCTGGGGCCAACGTCCTGACTTTC
TRBD1,TRBJ1-2,-,TRBV6-5,CASSYQGRGGYGYTF,TGTGCCAGCAGTTACCAGGGCAGGGGGGGATATGGCTACACCTTC
-,TRBJ2-7,-,TRBV7-3,CASSNGRGAYEQYF,TGTGCCAGCAGCAACGGACGGGGAGCCTACGAGCAGTACTTC
-,TRBJ2-4,-,TRBV28,CASSPEGALAKNIQYF,TGTGCCAGCAGCCCGGAGGGGGCATTAGCCAAAAACATTCAGTACTTC
-,TRBJ2-7,once,TRBV19,CASSSRLTRGGYEQYF,TGTGCCAGTAGTTCCCGTCTGACTCGCGGTGGCTACGAGCAGTACTTC